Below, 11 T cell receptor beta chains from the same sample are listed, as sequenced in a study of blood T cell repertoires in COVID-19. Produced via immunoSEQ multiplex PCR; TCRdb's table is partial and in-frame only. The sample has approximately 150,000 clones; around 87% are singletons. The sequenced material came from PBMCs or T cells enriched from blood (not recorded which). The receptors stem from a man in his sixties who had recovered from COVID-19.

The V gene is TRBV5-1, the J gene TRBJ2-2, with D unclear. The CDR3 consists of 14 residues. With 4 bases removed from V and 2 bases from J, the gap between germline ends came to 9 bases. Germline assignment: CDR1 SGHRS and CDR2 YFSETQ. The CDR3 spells CASSTDTNTGELFF. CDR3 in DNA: TGCGCCAGCAGCACCGACACAAACACCGGGGAGCTGTTTTTT.

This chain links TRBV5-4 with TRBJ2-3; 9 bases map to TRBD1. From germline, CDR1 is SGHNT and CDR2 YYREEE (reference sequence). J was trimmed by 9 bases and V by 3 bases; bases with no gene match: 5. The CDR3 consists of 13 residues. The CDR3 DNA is TGTGCCAGCAGCTCTCAGGGACAGGGCACGCAGTATTTT. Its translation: CASSSQGQGTQYF.

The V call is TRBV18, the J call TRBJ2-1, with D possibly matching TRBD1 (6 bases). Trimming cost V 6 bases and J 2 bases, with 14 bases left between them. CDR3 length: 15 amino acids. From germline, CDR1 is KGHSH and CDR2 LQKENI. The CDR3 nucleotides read TGTGCCAGCTCGGGCACAGGGCTCACCTACAATGAGCAGTTCTTC. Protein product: CASSGTGLTYNEQFF.

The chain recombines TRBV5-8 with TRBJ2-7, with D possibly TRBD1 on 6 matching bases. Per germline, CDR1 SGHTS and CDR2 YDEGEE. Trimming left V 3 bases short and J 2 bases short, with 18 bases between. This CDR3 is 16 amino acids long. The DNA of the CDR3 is TGTGCCAGCAGCTCGCAAACAGGGCTAGGAACCTACGAGCAGTACTTC. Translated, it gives CASSSQTGLGTYEQYF.

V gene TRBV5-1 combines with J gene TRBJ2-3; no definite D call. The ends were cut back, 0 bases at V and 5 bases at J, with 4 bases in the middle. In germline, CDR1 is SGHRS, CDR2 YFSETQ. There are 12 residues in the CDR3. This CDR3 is CASSLAKDTQYF. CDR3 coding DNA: TGCGCCAGCAGCTTGGCCAAAGATACGCAGTATTTT.

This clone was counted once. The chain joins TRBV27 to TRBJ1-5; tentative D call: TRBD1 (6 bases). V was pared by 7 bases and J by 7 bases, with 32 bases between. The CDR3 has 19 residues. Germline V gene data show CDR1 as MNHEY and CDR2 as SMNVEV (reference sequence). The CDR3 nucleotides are TGTGCCAGCACCCAGGGGCGGCCCAAAAAGGTTCTCCGTGGGCAGCCCCAGCATTTT. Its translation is CASTQGRPKKVLRGQPQHF.

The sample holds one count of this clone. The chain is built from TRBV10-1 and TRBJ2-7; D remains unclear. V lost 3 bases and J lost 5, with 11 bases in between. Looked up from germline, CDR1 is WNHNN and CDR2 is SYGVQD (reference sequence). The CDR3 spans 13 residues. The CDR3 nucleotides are TGCGCCAGCAGTGATGATCAGGTCCACGAGCAGTACTTC. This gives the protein CASSDDQVHEQYF.

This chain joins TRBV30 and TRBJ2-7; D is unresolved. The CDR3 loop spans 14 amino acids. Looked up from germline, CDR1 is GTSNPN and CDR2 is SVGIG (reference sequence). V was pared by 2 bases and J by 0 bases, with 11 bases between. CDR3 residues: CAWSLRSGSYEQYF. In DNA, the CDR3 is TGTGCCTGGAGTCTCCGGTCCGGCTCCTACGAGCAGTACTTC.

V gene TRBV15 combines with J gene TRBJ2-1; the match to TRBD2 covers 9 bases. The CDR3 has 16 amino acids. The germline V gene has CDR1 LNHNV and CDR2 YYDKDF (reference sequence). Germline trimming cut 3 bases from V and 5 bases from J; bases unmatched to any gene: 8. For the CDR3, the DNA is TGTGCCACCAGCAGTGGGTGGCGGGGGGGCCACAATGAGCAGTTCTTC. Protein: CATSSGWRGGHNEQFF.

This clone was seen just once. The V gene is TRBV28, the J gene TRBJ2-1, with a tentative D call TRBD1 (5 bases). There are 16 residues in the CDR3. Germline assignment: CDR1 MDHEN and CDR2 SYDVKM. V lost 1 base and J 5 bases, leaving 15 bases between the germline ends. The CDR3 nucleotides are TGTGCCAGCAGTTTATTTGGGATCCAGGGAAACAATGAGCAGTTCTTC. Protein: CASSLFGIQGNNEQFF.

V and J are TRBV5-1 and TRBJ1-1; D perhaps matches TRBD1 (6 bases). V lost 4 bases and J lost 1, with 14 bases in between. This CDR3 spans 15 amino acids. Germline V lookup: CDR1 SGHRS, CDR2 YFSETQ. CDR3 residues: CASSLKRDTNTEAFF. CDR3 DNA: TGCGCCAGCAGCCTTAAGCGGGACACGAACACTGAAGCTTTCTTT.